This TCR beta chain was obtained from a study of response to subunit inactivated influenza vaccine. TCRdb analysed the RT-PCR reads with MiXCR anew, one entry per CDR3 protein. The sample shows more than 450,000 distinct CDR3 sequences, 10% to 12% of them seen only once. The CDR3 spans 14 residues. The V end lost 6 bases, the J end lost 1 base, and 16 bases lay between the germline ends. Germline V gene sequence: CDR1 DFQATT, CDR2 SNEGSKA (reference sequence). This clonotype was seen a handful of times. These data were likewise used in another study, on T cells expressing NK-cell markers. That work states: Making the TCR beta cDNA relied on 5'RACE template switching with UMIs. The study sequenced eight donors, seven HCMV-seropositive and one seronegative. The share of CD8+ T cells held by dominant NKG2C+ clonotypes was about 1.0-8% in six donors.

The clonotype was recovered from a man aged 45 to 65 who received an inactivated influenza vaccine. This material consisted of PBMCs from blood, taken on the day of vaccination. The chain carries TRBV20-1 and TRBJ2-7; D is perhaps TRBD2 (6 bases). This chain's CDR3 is CSAGGTARSYEQYF. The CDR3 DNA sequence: TGCAGTGCCGGCGGGACGGCGAGATCCTACGAGCAGTACTTC.